This T cell receptor (beta chain) was sequenced during a study of blood T cells in healthy people across ages. A second PCR, run for about 7 to 11 cycles, used a sample-barcoded 5' primer plus a J-beta primer mix. TCRdb itself ran the 5' RACE reads through MiXCR, one entry per CDR3 protein. The data contain around 970,000 distinct CDR3 sequences, 45% to 60% of them singletons. Comment on this clonotype: Its specificity is not known.

Study observations and caveats: Higher diversity and more naive CD4+ cells were features of long-lived donors, compared to aged donors. Any conclusive comparison of naive versus antigen-experienced cells was prevented by using unsorted PBMCs. Older individuals had lower TCR beta diversity per million T cells (the decline was roughly linear).

The V end was cut by 4 bases, the J end by 6 bases, with 21 bases between. CDR3 length: 16 amino acids. Germline-derived CDR1 and CDR2 are LGHDT and YNNKEL (reference sequence). This receptor was taken from a woman aged 55 to 70 in good health. Sequencing was done on a sample of blood. This chain uses TRBV3-1 with TRBJ1-2; D remains ambiguous. In DNA form, the CDR3 reads TGTGCCAGCAGCCTAGCAACTCGTGCCCTTATAAATGGCTACACCTTC. The encoded protein is CASSLATRALINGYTF. Supplemented by reference TRBV3-1 and TRBJ1-2, the full variable domain reads DTAVSQTPKYLVTQMGNDKSIKCEQNLGHDTMYWYKQDSKKFLKIMFSYNNKELIINETVPNRFSPKSPDKAHLNLHINSLELGDSAVYFCASSLATRALINGYTFGSGTRLTVV.